This TCR beta chain was found in a study of OX40 agonist ivuxolimab in advanced cancers. The overall study: The group had a mean age of roughly 56 years, ranged from about 20 to 79, and was 82.7% male.

Produced via immunoSEQ multiplex PCR; TCRdb's table is partial and in-frame only. The table shows 45,000 to 65,000 clones, with about 88% occurring only once. V lost 4 bases and J 3 bases, leaving 13 bases between the germline ends. Germline CDR1 is SGHRS and CDR2 is YFSETQ. The CDR3 is 14 residues long. The sequencing here drew on CD4+ or CD8+ T cells sorted from blood, taken in a trial of the OX40 agonist ivuxolimab. This chain joins TRBV5-1 and TRBJ1-1, with D unresolved. This sequence was found in an adult with an advanced solid tumor such as melanoma, head and neck, liver or kidney cancer. The CDR3 spells CASSPDGGDTEAFF. The CDR3 DNA reads as TGCGCCAGCAGCCCGGACGGTGGAGACACTGAAGCTTTCTTT.